This section outlines one T cell receptor beta chain sequence together with its context. Its target is not known. This entry comes from a study of T cells expressing NK-cell markers. Study-level results: A handful of donors had dominant NKG2C+ clonotypes that comprised about 1.0-7.5% of their CD8+ T cells.

TCRdb re-called the 5' RACE reads; one entry per CDR3 protein, DNA not given. The listing contains a few hundred thousand distinct CDR3 sequences. Per germline, CDR1 DFQATT and CDR2 SNEGSKA (reference sequence). This CDR3 is built from 12 residues. The chain links TRBV20-1 to TRBJ2-3; checking the TCRdb D call of TRBD1 is not possible without DNA. Source material: blood T cells: a sorted CD56 or NKG2C T cell subset, CD4+ or CD8+ T cells, or bulk PBMC T cells (not recorded which). This TCR was sampled from a man between 18 and 69 years old in good health. CDR3 amino acids: CLWGGSTDTQYF.